One and the same sample provided the 27 T cell receptor beta chains below, sequenced in a study of cytomegalovirus exposure and HLA in healthy donors. The PCR was carried out with 60 Vbeta primers and 13 Jbeta primers. The method was immunoSEQ multiplex PCR; TCRdb's version includes in-frame clones alone and lacks a portion of them. Of about 150,000 clones listed, 82% were seen once; the top ten hold under 8.5%. Sequenced: PBMCs. The source is a woman in her 50s in good health and CMV-seropositive.

In its sample, this clone was seen a few times. The chain is built from TRBV5-6 and TRBJ1-6, with 7 bases identical to TRBD1. CDR3 size: 12 residues. V dropped 0 bases and J dropped 13; count of bases not matched to a gene: 1. CDR1 is SGHDT, CDR2 YYEEEE, per germline. Here the CDR3 reads CASSLGTGPLHF. Here the CDR3 DNA reads TGTGCCAGCAGCTTGGGGACAGGCCCCCTCCACTTT.

The chain uses TRBV7-2 and TRBJ2-7, with 10 bases fitting TRBD2. Germline CDR1 and CDR2: SGHTA and FQGNSA. After removal of 4 bases from V and 4 bases from J, the junction contained 7 bases not matched to a gene. The CDR3 sequence is 15 residues long. CDR3 loop: CASSSRSGGVYEQYF. The CDR3 DNA sequence: TGTGCCAGCAGCTCCCGGAGCGGGGGGGTTTACGAGCAGTACTTC. Drawing the rest from reference TRBV7-2 and TRBJ2-7, the complete variable domain is GAGVSQSPSNKVTEKGKDVELRCDPISGHTALYWYRQSLGQGLEFLIYFQGNSAPDKSGLPSDRFSAERTGGSVSTLTIQRTQQEDSAVYLCASSSRSGGVYEQYFGPGTRLTVT.

V gene TRBV5-6 combines with J gene TRBJ2-3; 11 bases are shared with TRBD2. In germline, CDR1 is SGHDT, CDR2 YYEEEE. Trimming took 3 bases from V and 4 from J; bases not matched to a gene: 16. The length of the CDR3 is 19 residues. The CDR3 here is CASSSPASGGPWGPDTQYF. CDR3 sequence (DNA): TGTGCCAGCAGCTCCCCGGCTAGCGGGGGGCCGTGGGGGCCAGATACGCAGTATTTT.

The chain links TRBV15 to TRBJ1-5; 7 positions agree with TRBD1. V lost 0 bases and J lost 6; bases outside the gene matches: 11. The CDR3 totals 17 residues. CDR1 is LNHNV, CDR2 YYDKDF, per germline (reference sequence). This CDR3 reads CATSRDKGAGGAQPQHF. The CDR3 DNA follows: TGTGCCACCAGCAGAGATAAGGGTGCAGGGGGTGCTCAGCCCCAGCATTTT. The full variable domain, its missing parts supplied by reference TRBV15 and TRBJ1-5, is DAMVIQNPRYQVTQFGKPVTLSCSQTLNHNVMYWYQQKSSQAPKLLFHYYDKDFNNEADTPDNFQSRRPNTSFCFLDIRSPGLGDTAMYLCATSRDKGAGGAQPQHFGDGTRLSIL.

The V call is TRBV14, the J call TRBJ1-1, with TRBD1 identical over 9 bases. CDR1 SGHDN and CDR2 FVKESK come from the germline V gene. CDR3 length: 19 amino acids. V shed 4 bases and J 1 base; nucleotides not matched to a gene: 16. CDR3 sequence: CASSLKIWGQGSSNTEAFF. CDR3 nucleotides: TGTGCCAGCAGCCTCAAGATATGGGGACAGGGATCATCGAACACTGAAGCTTTCTTT. The full variable domain, completed using reference TRBV14 and TRBJ1-1, is EAGVTQFPSHSVIEKGQTVTLRCDPISGHDNLYWYRRVMGKEIKFLLHFVKESKQDESGMPNNRFLAERTGGTYSTLKVQPAELEDSGVYFCASSLKIWGQGSSNTEAFFGQGTRLTVV.

The rearrangement joins TRBV5-1 to TRBJ1-6; TRBD1 is a possible D gene (5 bases). The V end was cut by 0 bases, the J end by 8 bases, with 9 bases between. Germline CDR1 and CDR2: SGHRS and YFSETQ. The CDR3 extends over 14 amino acids. The CDR3 here is CASSLGDLDSPLHF. The CDR3 bases are TGCGCCAGCAGCTTGGGGGACTTGGATTCACCCCTCCACTTT.

The V gene is TRBV4-1, the J gene TRBJ2-4; 9 bases are shared with TRBD2. Trimming at V came to 0 bases and at J to 0 bases, leaving 9 bases not matched to a gene. Germline lookup yields CDR1 MGHRA and CDR2 YSYEKL. The CDR3 runs 19 residues. CDR3 bases: TGCGCCAGCAGCCAAGAAGGTACTAGCGGGCCCCTAGCCAAAAACATTCAGTACTTC. As protein: CASSQEGTSGPLAKNIQYF.

The chain employs TRBV6-5 and TRBJ2-1; D is unresolved. The V end lost 4 bases, the J end lost 8 bases, and 12 bases lay between the germline ends. Germline V gene data show CDR1 as MNHEY and CDR2 as SVGAGI. There are 13 residues in the CDR3. CDR3 DNA: TGTGCCAGCAGTTTATACGTCGTAGATGAGCAGTTCTTC. It encodes CASSLYVVDEQFF.

This clone has more than one count but fewer than ten. The chain employs TRBV6-1 and TRBJ1-1, with no clear D. V lost 5 bases, J lost 0 bases, and 4 bases lay in between. Germline V lookup: CDR1 MNHNS, CDR2 SASEGT. The length of the CDR3 is 12 residues. CDR3 in amino acids: CASSTMNTEAFF. The CDR3 coding sequence is TGTGCCAGCAGTACTATGAACACTGAAGCTTTCTTT.

This chain's CDR3 is CASSRFQGTTEAFF. The CDR3, as DNA: TGTGCCAGCAGTAGATTCCAGGGTACCACTGAAGCTTTCTTT. The V and J genes are TRBV27 and TRBJ1-1; TRBD1 is a possible D gene (5 bases). Trimming took off 5 bases at V and 4 bases at J, with 14 bases between the two ends. CDR1 and CDR2 from the germline V gene are MNHEY and SMNVEV (reference sequence). The length of the CDR3 is 14 residues.

This chain uses TRBV7-6 with TRBJ2-3, with D perhaps matching TRBD2 (7 bases). V was shortened by 5 bases and J by 2 bases, with 20 bases between the two germline ends. This CDR3 comprises 17 residues. Germline V gene sequence: CDR1 SGHVS, CDR2 FNYEAQ. CDR3 bases: TGTGCCAGCAGCATCTTGGGTGGGGCGGGGGCCACAGATACGCAGTATTTT. Translated, it gives CASSILGGAGATDTQYF. Full variable domain (outside the CDR3, taken from reference TRBV7-6 and TRBJ2-3): GAGVSQSPRYKVTKRGQDVALRCDPISGHVSLYWYRQALGQGPEFLTYFNYEAQQDKSGLPNDRFSAERPEGSISTLTIQRTEQRDSAMYRCASSILGGAGATDTQYFGPGTRLTVL.

V usage is TRBV19 and J usage is TRBJ2-7; D uncertain. Germline CDR1 and CDR2: LNHDA and SQIVND (reference sequence). The CDR3 is 11 amino acids. V was shortened by 5 bases and J by 3 bases, with 5 bases between the two germline ends. CDR3 amino acids: CASSPHYEQYF. For the CDR3, the DNA is TGTGCCAGTAGTCCACACTACGAGCAGTACTTC. The whole variable domain, remainder taken from reference TRBV19 and TRBJ2-7, is DGGITQSPKYLFRKEGQNVTLSCEQNLNHDAMYWYRQDPGQGLRLIYYSQIVNDFQKGDIAEGYSVSREKKESFPLTVTSAQKNPTAFYLCASSPHYEQYFGPGTRLTVT.

The V gene is TRBV19, the J gene TRBJ1-6; D might be TRBD1 (5 bases). V lost 3 bases to trimming and J lost 6 bases, with 15 bases between them. The CDR3 covers 16 residues. From germline, CDR1 is LNHDA and CDR2 SQIVND (reference sequence). The chain's CDR3 is CASSINPRQGNSPLHF. The CDR3 DNA follows: TGTGCCAGTAGTATCAATCCCCGGCAGGGTAATTCACCCCTCCACTTT. Full variable domain (missing parts from reference TRBV19 and TRBJ1-6): DGGITQSPKYLFRKEGQNVTLSCEQNLNHDAMYWYRQDPGQGLRLIYYSQIVNDFQKGDIAEGYSVSREKKESFPLTVTSAQKNPTAFYLCASSINPRQGNSPLHFGNGTRLTVT.

This chain connects TRBV7-9 to TRBJ2-1; 7 nucleotides match TRBD2. Germline V gene data show CDR1 as SEHNR and CDR2 as FQNEAQ (reference sequence). V lost 5 bases to trimming and J lost 5 bases; unmatched junction nucleotides: 6. The CDR3 is 14 residues long. The CDR3 DNA reads TGTGCCAGCAGCCGATCGGGGGGAGACAATGAGCAGTTCTTC. Residues: CASSRSGGDNEQFF.

The rearrangement uses TRBV13 and TRBJ1-6; the D gene is possibly TRBD1 (5 bases). CDR3 length: 16 residues. V gave up 4 bases and J gave up 7 bases, with 17 bases separating them. Germline-derived CDR1 and CDR2 are PRHDT and FYEKMQ (reference sequence). Here the CDR3 DNA reads TGTGCCAGCAGCTACGGGACTCCGGCGAGAAATTCACCCCTCCACTTT. Protein: CASSYGTPARNSPLHF.

A single count supports this clone. This sequence joins TRBV4-2 and TRBJ1-2; no definite D call. Looked up from germline, CDR1 is LGHNA and CDR2 is YNFKEQ. The CDR3 length is 14 residues. V was trimmed by 0 bases and J by 2 bases, leaving 7 bases between them. CDR3 bases: TGTGCCAGCAGCCAAGATCGGTCAAACTATGGCTACACCTTC. The encoded protein is CASSQDRSNYGYTF.

V and J are TRBV9 and TRBJ2-1, with 13 bases that match TRBD2. The V gene end was trimmed by 3 bases and the J gene end by 5 bases; junction bases not matched to a gene: 2. There are 15 residues in the CDR3. Germline V gene data show CDR1 as SGDLS and CDR2 as YYNGEE. Written as DNA, the CDR3 is TGTGCCAGCAGCGCCGGACTAGCGGGAGACAATGAGCAGTTCTTC. It translates to CASSAGLAGDNEQFF.

The table lists this clone with a count of one. This specimen includes other DNA sequences encoding the same CDR3. V gene TRBV11-2 combines with J gene TRBJ2-7; D is undetermined. The CDR3 is made up of 12 amino acids. The germline V gene has CDR1 SGHAT and CDR2 FQNNGV. V was pared by 3 bases and J by 1 base, with 4 bases between. DNA for the CDR3: TGTGCCAGCAGCTTGAGGTCCTACGAGCAGTACTTC. It translates to CASSLRSYEQYF.

This clone was detected once. The V and J genes are TRBV30 and TRBJ2-3, with 12 positions matching TRBD2. Unmatched junction bases numbered 6, after V lost 6 bases and J lost 2 bases. Looked up from germline, CDR1 is GTSNPN and CDR2 is SVGIG (reference sequence). This CDR3 contains 15 residues. CDR3 loop: CACYRLAGVTDTQYF. Written as DNA, the CDR3 is TGTGCCTGTTACAGACTAGCGGGGGTCACAGATACGCAGTATTTT.

In its sample, this clone was seen a few times. The chain is built from TRBV5-4 and TRBJ2-7, with 9 bases matching TRBD1. The germline CDR1 and CDR2 sequences are SGHNT and YYREEE (reference sequence). The CDR3 totals 14 residues. V was pared by 2 bases and J by 7 bases, with 7 bases of the junction left unmatched. The CDR3 loop is CASSFGTGQREQYF. The CDR3 DNA reads as TGTGCCAGCAGCTTCGGGACAGGGCAGAGGGAGCAGTACTTC.

The chain recombines TRBV29-1 with TRBJ1-1; D unclear. Trimming took off 4 bases at V and 1 base at J, with 7 bases between the two ends. Germline values: CDR1 SQVTM, CDR2 ANQGSEA. The CDR3 has 12 residues. For the CDR3, the DNA is TGCAGCGTTGCCAGGCCGAACACTGAAGCTTTCTTT. This gives the protein CSVARPNTEAFF.

The V and J genes are TRBV11-2 and TRBJ1-5; possible D gene TRBD1, 5 bases. The CDR3 is 15 residues long. The ends were cut back, 5 bases at V and 4 bases at J, with 15 bases in the middle. Germline-derived CDR1 and CDR2 are SGHAT and FQNNGV. The CDR3 region has the DNA TGTGCCAGCAGCATGGCGGGGGGGGAGAATCAGCCCCAGCATTTT. This codes for CASSMAGGENQPQHF.

This clone was recorded a few times. The chain combines TRBV19 with TRBJ1-1; the D gene is possibly TRBD1 (6 bases). V was shortened by 0 bases and J by 0 bases, with 14 bases between the two germline ends. Germline V gene lookup returns CDR1 LNHDA and CDR2 SQIVND (reference sequence). This CDR3 is built from 17 residues. For the CDR3, the DNA is TGTGCCAGTAGTATAGATGGGGGGGGCCCTCTGAACACTGAAGCTTTCTTT. Amino acids: CASSIDGGGPLNTEAFF.

This clone occurred once. The chain employs TRBV5-1 and TRBJ2-3, with D maybe TRBD1 (6 bases). V lost 4 bases and J 2 bases, leaving 11 bases between the germline ends. From germline, CDR1 is SGHRS and CDR2 YFSETQ. The CDR3 runs 14 residues. CDR3 region: CASSPGTNTDTQYF. The DNA of the CDR3 is TGCGCCAGCAGCCCGGGGACAAACACAGATACGCAGTATTTT. Filled out from reference TRBV5-1 and TRBJ2-3, the complete variable domain reads KAGVTQTPRYLIKTRGQQVTLSCSPISGHRSVSWYQQTPGQGLQFLFEYFSETQRNKGNFPGRFSGRQFSNSRSEMNVSTLELGDSALYLCASSPGTNTDTQYFGPGTRLTVL.

V usage is TRBV6-6 and J usage is TRBJ2-2, with 7 bases aligning to TRBD2. The CDR3 runs to 15 residues. Germline lookup yields CDR1 MNHNY and CDR2 SVGAGI (reference sequence). After removal of 2 bases from V and 2 bases from J, the junction contained 2 bases not matched to a gene. CDR3 amino acids: CASSYGDYNTGELFF. The CDR3 nucleotides read TGTGCCAGCAGTTACGGGGACTATAACACCGGGGAGCTGTTTTTT.

J is TRBJ1-2 and V is TRBV5-1, with 10 bases aligning to TRBD1. CDR1 is SGHRS, CDR2 YFSETQ, per germline. V lost 4 bases to trimming and J lost 0 bases; unmatched junction nucleotides: 3. This CDR3 has 15 amino acids. The CDR3 sequence: CASSRDRGANYGYTF. Here the CDR3 DNA reads TGCGCCAGCAGCCGGGACAGGGGAGCTAACTATGGCTACACCTTC.

V is TRBV18 and J is TRBJ1-1; a weak D match, TRBD1 (6 bases). The V end lost 2 bases, the J end lost 4 bases, and 14 bases lay between the germline ends. The germline V gene has CDR1 KGHSH and CDR2 LQKENI. The CDR3 length is 15 residues. Here the CDR3 reads CASSPSAQGATEAFF. The CDR3 DNA is TGTGCCAGCTCACCAAGCGCACAGGGCGCCACTGAAGCTTTCTTT.